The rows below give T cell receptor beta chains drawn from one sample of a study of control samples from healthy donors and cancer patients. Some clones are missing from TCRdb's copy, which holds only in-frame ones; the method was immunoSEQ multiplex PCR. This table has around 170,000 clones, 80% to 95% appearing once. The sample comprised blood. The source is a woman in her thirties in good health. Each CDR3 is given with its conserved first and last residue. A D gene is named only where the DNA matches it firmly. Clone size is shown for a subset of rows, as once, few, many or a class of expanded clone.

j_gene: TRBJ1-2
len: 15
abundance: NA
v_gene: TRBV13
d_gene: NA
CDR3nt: TGTGCCAGCAGCCACGGACGGGAATACGGCTATGGCTACACCTTC
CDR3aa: CASSHGREYGYGYTF

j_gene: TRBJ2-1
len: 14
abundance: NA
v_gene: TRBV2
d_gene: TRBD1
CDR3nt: TGTGCCAGCAGGACAGGGGACTCCTACAATGAGCAGTTCTTC
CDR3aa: CASRTGDSYNEQFF

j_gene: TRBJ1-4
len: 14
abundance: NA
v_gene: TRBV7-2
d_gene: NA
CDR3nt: TGTGCCAGCAGACTACATAAAACTAATGAAAAACTGTTTTTT
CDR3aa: CASRLHKTNEKLFF

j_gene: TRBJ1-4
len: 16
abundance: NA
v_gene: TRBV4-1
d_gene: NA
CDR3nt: TGCGCCAGCAGCCAAGAAGCCCCTGTGATGGGCGAAAAACTGTTTTTT
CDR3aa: CASSQEAPVMGEKLFF

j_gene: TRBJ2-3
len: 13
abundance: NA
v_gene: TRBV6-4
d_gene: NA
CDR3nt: TGTGCCAGCAGTGGGGGATTCACAGATACGCAGTATTTT
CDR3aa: CASSGGFTDTQYF

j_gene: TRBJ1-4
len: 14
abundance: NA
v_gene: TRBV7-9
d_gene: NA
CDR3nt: TGTGCCAGCAGCTTAAAGGAAGATAATGAAAAACTGTTTTTT
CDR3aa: CASSLKEDNEKLFF

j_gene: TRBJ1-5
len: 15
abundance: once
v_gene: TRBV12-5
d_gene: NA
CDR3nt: TGTGCTAGTGGTTGGGTCAGGGAGGGCAATCAGCCCCAGCATTTT
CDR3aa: CASGWVREGNQPQHF

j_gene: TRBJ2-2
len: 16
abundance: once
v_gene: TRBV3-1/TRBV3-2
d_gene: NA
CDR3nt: TGTGCCAGCAGCCAAGTTCGTACAGCCCTCACCGGGGAGCTGTTTTTT
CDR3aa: CASSQVRTALTGELFF

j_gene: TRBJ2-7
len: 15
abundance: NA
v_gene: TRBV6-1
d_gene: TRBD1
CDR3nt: TGTGCCAGCAGTGAAGATTGGACAGGGGGCTACGAGCAGTACTTC
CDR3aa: CASSEDWTGGYEQYF

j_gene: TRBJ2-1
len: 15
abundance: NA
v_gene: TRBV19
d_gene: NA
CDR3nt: TGTGCCAGTAGTAAGGGGCCCTCTGCTGCCAATGAGCAGTTCTTC
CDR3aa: CASSKGPSAANEQFF

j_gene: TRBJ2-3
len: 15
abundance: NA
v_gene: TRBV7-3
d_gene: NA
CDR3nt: TGTGCCAGCAGCGGAGGGCCGGGTAGCACAGATACGCAGTATTTT
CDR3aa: CASSGGPGSTDTQYF

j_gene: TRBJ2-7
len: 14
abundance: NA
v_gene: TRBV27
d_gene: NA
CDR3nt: TGTGCCAGCAGTTTATCCTCCTCGTCCTACGAGCAGTACTTC
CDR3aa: CASSLSSSSYEQYF

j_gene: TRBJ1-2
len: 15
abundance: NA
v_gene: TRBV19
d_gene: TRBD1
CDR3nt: TGTGCCAGTAGTCTTGGGGACAGTCCCTACTATGGCTACACCTTC
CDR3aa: CASSLGDSPYYGYTF

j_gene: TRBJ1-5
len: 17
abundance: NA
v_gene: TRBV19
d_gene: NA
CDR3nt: TGTGCCAGTAGTAAAACGCCGGGACCCACGAGCAATCAGCCCCAGCATTTT
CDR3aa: CASSKTPGPTSNQPQHF

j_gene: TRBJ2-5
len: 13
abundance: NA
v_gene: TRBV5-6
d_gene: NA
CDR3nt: TGTGCCAGCAGCTTGGGAGGGCCAGGGGCCCAGTACTTC
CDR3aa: CASSLGGPGAQYF

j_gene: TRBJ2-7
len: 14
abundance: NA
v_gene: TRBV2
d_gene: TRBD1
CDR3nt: TGTGCCAGCAGTGAACCCTTGGCAGGGGGCGAGCAGTACTTC
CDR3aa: CASSEPLAGGEQYF

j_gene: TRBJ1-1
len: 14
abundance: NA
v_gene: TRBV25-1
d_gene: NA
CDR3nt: TGTGCCAGCAGTGAAGCTACAGGGAACACTGAAGCTTTCTTT
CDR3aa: CASSEATGNTEAFF

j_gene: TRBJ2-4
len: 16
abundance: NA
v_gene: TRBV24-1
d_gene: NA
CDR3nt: TGTGCCACCAGTGATAAGCGGGACAGCAAAGGAAACATTCAGTACTTC
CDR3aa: CATSDKRDSKGNIQYF

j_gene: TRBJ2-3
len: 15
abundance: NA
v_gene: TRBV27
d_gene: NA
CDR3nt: TGTGCCAGCAGTTGGACCGGGGGTCGTGCAGATACGCAGTATTTT
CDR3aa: CASSWTGGRADTQYF

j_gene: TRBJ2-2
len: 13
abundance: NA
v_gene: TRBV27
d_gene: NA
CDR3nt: TGTGCCAGCAGTTTATCGCGAACCGGGGAGCTGTTTTTT
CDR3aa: CASSLSRTGELFF